These 28 T cell receptor beta chains originate from one sample sequenced in a study of molecular identifiers for immune sequencing clone quantification listed by TCRdb under 2018. The receptor library was made with PCR. Data came from an Illumina HiSeq 4000. TCRdb trimmed the raw reads at Q25, called clones with MiXCR and kept productive beta chains. All rows with the same CDR3 protein become a single entry with the most common DNA and genes. Recorded for this sample are around 470,000 distinct CDR3 sequences; about a fifth of them occurred a single time. More than 0.8% of the sample goes to the ten largest clones. What was sequenced was naive CD8+ T cells from blood, with Jurkat cell RNA spiked in. Taken with the paper, the label for cell subset or site translates to: FACS-sorted CD8+CD4-CCR7+CD45RA+ naive T cells. All receptors derive from a human donor in good health. Some libraries in this study had Jurkat cell RNA spiked in.

This clonotype was counted between two and nine times. The rearrangement uses TRBV20-1 and TRBJ2-7, with 7 bases aligning to TRBD1. Germline V lookup: CDR1 DFQATT, CDR2 SNEGSKA (reference sequence). This CDR3 is built from 14 residues. V shed 4 bases and J 0 bases; nucleotides not matched to a gene: 6. The DNA of the CDR3 is TGCAGTGCTACCGACCGGGACAGCTCCTACGAGCAGTACTTC. This translates into CSATDRDSSYEQYF.

In this sample, this clonotype turned up a few times. In DNA form, the CDR3 reads TGTGCCAGCAGAGAGGACAGTGCGGCTCAGCCCCAGCATTTT. Translation gives CASREDSAAQPQHF. V gene TRBV28 combines with J gene TRBJ1-5; D perhaps matches TRBD1 (6 bases). CDR1 MDHEN and CDR2 SYDVKM come from the germline V gene. Deletions cut 6 bases from V and 6 bases from J, with 15 bases between. The CDR3 contains 14 residues. The complete variable domain, with remaining parts taken from reference TRBV28 and TRBJ1-5, reads DVKVTQSSRYLVKRTGEKVFLECVQDMDHENMFWYRQDPGLGLRLIYFSYDVKMKEKGDIPEGYSVSREKKERFSLILESASTNQTSMYLCASREDSAAQPQHFGDGTRLSIL.

The table lists this clonotype with a few counts. The chain links TRBV7-6 to TRBJ2-7; 12 nucleotides line up with TRBD2. V shed 4 bases, J shed 4 bases, and the junction held 8 bases outside the gene matches. This CDR3 has 16 amino acids. The V gene's germline CDR1 is SGHVS and CDR2 FNYEAQ. The CDR3 reads CASSSLLAGGTYEQYF. For the CDR3, the DNA is TGTGCCAGCAGCTCTCTACTAGCGGGGGGCACGTACGAGCAGTACTTC.

A few counts support this clonotype. The chain is built from TRBV7-9 and TRBJ1-3; D gene unclear. This CDR3 contains 13 residues. V lost 6 bases, J lost 8 bases, and 14 bases lay in between. CDR1 is SEHNR and CDR2 is FQNEAQ in the germline V gene (reference sequence). In DNA, the CDR3 is TGTGCCAGCAGTGGTTCAGTGACTCACACCATATATTTT. Translation: CASSGSVTHTIYF.

This clonotype was seen more than once but under ten times. The J gene is TRBJ1-1, the V gene TRBV18, with unresolved D. The CDR3 is made up of 15 amino acids. V was trimmed by 5 bases and J by 3 bases, leaving 16 bases between them. Germline V CDR1 and CDR2: KGHSH, LQKENI. CDR3 sequence (DNA): TGTGCCAGCTCATCTTATGGGGTAACGGACACTGAAGCTTTCTTT. Its protein product is CASSSYGVTDTEAFF.

The chain uses TRBV4-3 and TRBJ2-7; the D gene could be TRBD1 or TRBD2 (5 bases each). Trimming took 1 base from V and 0 from J, leaving 13 bases between them. The CDR3 runs 16 residues. CDR1 and CDR2 from the germline V gene are LGHNA and YSLEER. The CDR3 nucleotides are TGCGCCAGCAGCCAAGTGTGGCCAGGGAGCTCCTACGAGCAGTACTTC. It is translated as CASSQVWPGSSYEQYF.

This clonotype has just one count. This clone may be a read error of a much larger clone one base away. The chain couples TRBV28 to TRBJ2-7, with D perhaps assigned TRBD1 or TRBD2 (5 bases each). Germline CDR1 MDHEN, CDR2 SYDVKM. The CDR3 contains 12 residues. The CDR3 loop is CASTGPAYEQCF. CDR3 bases: TGTGCCAGCACGGGACCAGCCTACGAGCAGTGCTTC.

This clonotype has more than one count but fewer than ten. The chain joins TRBV4-3 to TRBJ2-7; D may be TRBD1 (5 bases). Between the trimmed V and J ends, which lost 0 bases and 4 bases, there was a span of 10 bases. The CDR3 consists of 14 residues. Germline CDR1 and CDR2: LGHNA and YSLEER. CDR3 in DNA: TGCGCCAGCAGCCAAGATCGTAGGGGATACGAGCAGTACTTC. It yields the protein CASSQDRRGYEQYF.

J is TRBJ2-7 and V is TRBV4-1; 8 nucleotides match TRBD1. The ends lost 3 bases at V and 1 base at J; junction bases unmatched: 2. The CDR3 is 14 residues long. The germline gives CDR1 MGHRA, CDR2 YSYEKL. CDR3 protein: CASSHDRGSYEQYF. The CDR3 bases are TGCGCCAGCAGCCACGACAGGGGATCCTACGAGCAGTACTTC.

CDR3: CASSTAPGQPQHF. CDR3 nucleotides: TGTGCCAGTAGTACTGCCCCGGGGCAGCCCCAGCATTTT. The rearrangement links TRBV19 to TRBJ1-1; D is ambiguous. The J call may not be correct, given that the DNA end is closer to TRBJ1-5. Germline-derived CDR1 and CDR2 are LNHDA and SQIVND (reference sequence). The CDR3 contains 13 residues.

Ten or more counts support this clonotype. This rearrangement joins TRBV11-2 to TRBJ2-1; TRBD2 matches 12 bases. The J segment lost 9 bases and the V segment lost 1 base, leaving 10 bases of the junction unmatched. The CDR3 contains 17 residues. Germline-derived CDR1 and CDR2 are SGHAT and FQNNGV. The CDR3 nucleotides are TGTGCCAGCAGCTTAGTAGGGCCTAGCGGGGGGGCCGCTGAGCAGTTCTTC. This gives the protein CASSLVGPSGGAAEQFF.

Of note for this clonotype: Given a much more abundant clone one base away, this may be a read error. The chain couples TRBV30 to TRBJ1-4; 7 nucleotides line up with TRBD1. The V gene's germline CDR1 is GTSNPN and CDR2 SVGIG (reference sequence). The CDR3 loop spans 16 amino acids. With 1 base clipped from V and 8 bases from J, the junction kept 13 bases outside the gene matches. The CDR3 sequence is CAWSAFNGQDNEKLFF. CDR3 bases: TGTGCCTGGAGTGCGTTCAATGGACAGGATAACGAAAAACTGTTTTTT.

In the case of this clonotype: At one boundary the junction diverges from the germline segment, which might be a read error. The chain uses TRBV5-3 and TRBJ2-1; D may be TRBD1 (6 bases). TRBV5-3 is annotated as an ORF whose role is uncertain. This CDR3 has 15 residues. The CDR3, as DNA: TGTGCCAGCAGCTTGGGGGACGGACAGATTAATGAGCAGTTCTTC. Amino acids: CASSLGDGQINEQFF.

The sample holds a few counts of this clonotype. The chain combines TRBV4-3 with TRBJ2-3; 11 positions agree with TRBD2. The CDR3 length is 20 residues. Per the germline V gene, CDR1 is LGHNA and CDR2 is YSLEER. After removal of 0 bases from V and 2 bases from J, the junction contained 13 bases not matched to a gene. The CDR3 DNA follows: TGCGCCAGCAGCCAAGATTGGGGGGTGACTAGCGGGATTTACACAGATACGCAGTATTTT. Its protein is CASSQDWGVTSGIYTDTQYF.

The chain couples TRBV27 to TRBJ1-6; D gene unclear. Germline lookup yields CDR1 MNHEY and CDR2 SMNVEV (reference sequence). This CDR3 has 13 residues. The ends were cut back, 2 bases at V and 9 bases at J, with 8 bases in the middle. CDR3 in DNA: TGTGCCAGCAGTTTAGGGTACGGTTCACCCCTCCACTTT. Its protein is CASSLGYGSPLHF.

This clonotype came up many times. This chain connects TRBV29-1 to TRBJ2-3; possible D gene TRBD1, 5 bases. In germline, CDR1 is SQVTM, CDR2 ANQGSEA. This CDR3 contains 15 residues. Deletions cut 0 bases from V and 2 bases from J, with 12 bases between. The CDR3 here is CSVEEAGKITDTQYF. CDR3 sequence (DNA): TGCAGCGTTGAAGAGGCAGGGAAGATCACAGATACGCAGTATTTT.

The chain has TRBV7-6 and TRBJ2-7, with 7 bases fitting TRBD2. CDR3 length: 14 amino acids. The trim removed 3 bases at V and 3 bases at J, leaving 5 bases unmatched. Germline V gene sequence: CDR1 SGHVS, CDR2 FNYEAQ. The CDR3 nucleotides are TGTGCCAGCAGCTTTCGGGACTACGACTACGAGCAGTACTTC. Encoded protein: CASSFRDYDYEQYF.

This clonotype was counted ten times or more. V is TRBV6-2 or TRBV6-3 and J is TRBJ1-1; D not resolved. The CDR3 extends over 13 amino acids. Germline CDR1 reads MNHEY; CDR2 reads SVGEGT. The V gene lost 7 bases and the J gene lost 0 bases, with 9 bases spanning the gap. The CDR3 nucleotides read TGTGCCAGCACCTATGTACTGAACACTGAAGCTTTCTTT. This gives the protein CASTYVLNTEAFF.

There are a few counts of this clonotype. The chain employs TRBV4-3 and TRBJ2-3; D gene ambiguous. The germline V gene has CDR1 LGHNA and CDR2 YSLEER. This CDR3 is built from 17 residues. The V gene lost 0 bases and the J gene lost 2 bases, with 15 bases spanning the gap. The CDR3 is CASSQDLAAYDTDTQYF. The CDR3 DNA is TGCGCCAGCAGCCAAGATCTTGCAGCTTATGACACAGATACGCAGTATTTT.

This clonotype was observed a handful of times. A read error may account for a junction end that differs from germline. The V and J genes are TRBV20-1 and TRBJ1-1; 7 positions agree with TRBD1. The CDR3 totals 16 residues. Germline CDR1 is DFQATT and CDR2 is SNEGSKA (reference sequence). CDR3 sequence: CSAVYRGRVIGTDAFF. The CDR3 region has the DNA TGCAGTGCTGTTTACAGGGGAAGAGTTATCGGCACTGACGCTTTCTTT.

This sequence joins TRBV6-5 and TRBJ2-3; TRBD2 matches 12 bases. The CDR3 totals 19 residues. Trimming removed 4 bases from V and 1 base from J; junction bases left unmatched: 12. Germline V CDR1 and CDR2: MNHEY, SVGAGI. This CDR3 is CASSWFPSGGASGTDTQYF. The CDR3 DNA reads as TGTGCCAGCAGTTGGTTCCCTAGCGGGGGGGCGAGCGGCACAGATACGCAGTATTTT.

This clonotype has more than one count but fewer than ten. The chain uses TRBV29-1 and TRBJ2-7; D unclear. Germline CDR1 SQVTM, CDR2 ANQGSEA. V shed 6 bases and J shed 4 bases, with 16 bases lying between them. The CDR3 runs 13 residues. This CDR3 reads CSVLIVGTYEQYF. Written as DNA, the CDR3 is TGCAGCGTCCTCATCGTGGGAACTTACGAGCAGTACTTC.

This clonotype has ten or more counts. The chain joins TRBV24-1 to TRBJ2-3, with a possible D match to TRBD1 (6 bases). The germline gives CDR1 KGHDR, CDR2 SFDVKD. The germline V and J ends were trimmed by 7 bases and 3 bases, with 10 bases remaining between them. This CDR3 spans 13 amino acids. In DNA, the CDR3 is TGTGCCACCAGACAGGGACGTACAGATACGCAGTATTTT. This sequence encodes CATRQGRTDTQYF.

V is TRBV7-9 and J is TRBJ1-4; TRBD1 matches 10 bases. CDR3 length: 15 residues. Looked up from germline, CDR1 is SEHNR and CDR2 is FQNEAQ (reference sequence). The V segment lost 5 bases and the J segment 6 bases; nucleotides outside the gene matches: 6. CDR3 sequence reads: CASSIRQGAYEKLFF. CDR3 nucleotide sequence: TGTGCCAGCAGCATACGACAGGGGGCCTATGAAAAACTGTTTTTT.

In regard to this clonotype: A much larger clone lies one base from this, so it may be a read error. The gene calls are TRBV7-9 and TRBJ2-7, with 7 bases identical to TRBD2. Germline trimming cut 5 bases from V and 0 bases from J; bases unmatched to any gene: 7. Germline-derived CDR1 and CDR2 are SEHNR and FQNEAQ (reference sequence). The CDR3 runs 15 residues. The CDR3 is CASSGSSGSSYEQYF. CDR3 bases: TGTGCCAGCAGCGGCTCTAGCGGAAGCTCCTACGAGCAGTACTTC.

CDR3 in DNA: TGTGCCAGCAGCCAAGAAGTTAAGACGTGGGGGGCCCAAGATACGCAGTATTTT. It specifies CASSQEVKTWGAQDTQYF. The gene calls are TRBV3-1 and TRBJ2-3; D tentatively fits TRBD1 or TRBD2 (6 bases each). Per the germline V gene, CDR1 is LGHDT and CDR2 is YNNKEL (reference sequence). The ends were cut back, 0 bases at V and 5 bases at J, with 21 bases in the middle. The CDR3 is 18 residues long.

J is TRBJ2-1 and V is TRBV12-3 or TRBV12-4; D possibly corresponds to TRBD1 (6 bases). With 10 bases removed from V and 9 bases from J, the gap between germline ends came to 10 bases. This CDR3 has 10 residues. CDR3 protein: CATQGIEQFF. DNA for the CDR3: TGTGCCACACAGGGTATTGAGCAGTTCTTC.

This clonotype was seen ten or more times. The chain uses TRBV4-1 and TRBJ2-2, with 10 bases fitting TRBD1. J gave up 3 bases and V 3 bases, and 10 bases lay outside the gene matches. This CDR3 is 18 amino acids long. Germline-derived CDR1 and CDR2 are MGHRA and YSYEKL. The CDR3 spells CASSHLKGQGMDTGELFF. The CDR3 DNA reads as TGCGCCAGCAGCCACCTCAAGGGACAGGGGATGGACACCGGGGAGCTGTTTTTT.